These T cell receptor beta chains were read from a single sample in a study of control samples from healthy donors and cancer patients. Here immunoSEQ multiplex PCR was the method, and the copy in TCRdb shows in-frame clones only, minus some. The table shows over 65,000 clones, with roughly nine tenths occurring only once. Sequences were obtained from PBMCs. The source of these receptors is a woman between 45 and 65 years old with colorectal cancer. Both conserved end residues are part of each CDR3. Each record gives: D gene, V gene, J gene, clone size, CDR3 protein, CDR3 DNA. The D gene is left open where the match is weak. Clone sizes are given selectively: once, few, many, or a class where the clone is expanded.

d_gene: TRBD2
v_gene: TRBV19
j_gene: TRBJ2-1
abundance: once
CDR3aa: CASSMDSGGSYNEQFF
CDR3nt: TGTGCCAGTAGTATGGATAGCGGGGGCTCCTACAATGAGCAGTTCTTC

d_gene: .
v_gene: TRBV18
j_gene: TRBJ1-5
abundance: .
CDR3aa: CASSPQPQVHSNQPQHF
CDR3nt: TGTGCCAGCTCACCACAACCACAGGTCCATAGCAATCAGCCCCAGCATTTT

d_gene: TRBD2
v_gene: TRBV4-2
j_gene: TRBJ2-3
abundance: .
CDR3aa: CASSQGRGALADTQYF
CDR3nt: TGTGCCAGCAGCCAAGGGCGGGGGGCGCTGGCGGATACGCAGTATTTT

d_gene: TRBD1
v_gene: TRBV28
j_gene: TRBJ2-3
abundance: .
CDR3aa: CASNRQGATDTQYF
CDR3nt: TGTGCCAGCAACAGACAGGGGGCCACAGATACGCAGTATTTT

d_gene: .
v_gene: TRBV25-1
j_gene: TRBJ2-3
abundance: .
CDR3aa: CASSDVGGHTDTQYF
CDR3nt: TGTGCCAGCAGTGATGTCGGGGGGCACACAGATACGCAGTATTTT

d_gene: .
v_gene: TRBV3-1/TRBV3-2
j_gene: TRBJ2-3
abundance: .
CDR3aa: CASSQRGLYTQYF
CDR3nt: TGTGCCAGCAGCCAACGGGGGCTATATACGCAGTATTTT

d_gene: .
v_gene: TRBV4-3
j_gene: TRBJ1-1
abundance: .
CDR3aa: CASSQDRAMNTEAFF
CDR3nt: TGCGCCAGCAGCCAAGACAGGGCCATGAACACTGAAGCTTTCTTT

d_gene: .
v_gene: TRBV28
j_gene: TRBJ1-2
abundance: .
CDR3aa: CASSPEEAWGLYGYTF
CDR3nt: TGTGCCAGCAGCCCAGAAGAAGCGTGGGGACTTTATGGCTACACCTTC

d_gene: .
v_gene: TRBV24-1
j_gene: TRBJ2-3
abundance: few
CDR3aa: CATSDRAWDGDTQYF
CDR3nt: TGTGCCACCAGTGATAGGGCCTGGGACGGAGATACGCAGTATTTT

d_gene: .
v_gene: TRBV27
j_gene: TRBJ1-1
abundance: .
CDR3aa: CASSSNMNTEAFF
CDR3nt: TGTGCCAGCTCCTCCAACATGAACACTGAAGCTTTCTTT

d_gene: TRBD1
v_gene: TRBV5-1
j_gene: TRBJ1-3
abundance: .
CDR3aa: CASSLGTGVTGNTIYF
CDR3nt: TGCGCCAGCAGCTTGGGGACAGGGGTTACTGGAAACACCATATATTTT

d_gene: TRBD1
v_gene: TRBV6-1
j_gene: TRBJ1-4
abundance: .
CDR3aa: CASSEGDRGSEKLFF
CDR3nt: TGTGCCAGCAGTGAAGGGGACAGGGGGAGCGAAAAACTGTTTTTT

d_gene: TRBD1
v_gene: TRBV2
j_gene: TRBJ2-5
abundance: .
CDR3aa: CASSQGQGVGETQYF
CDR3nt: TGTGCCAGCAGTCAGGGACAGGGGGTTGGGGAGACCCAGTACTTC

d_gene: .
v_gene: TRBV5-1
j_gene: TRBJ2-1
abundance: .
CDR3aa: CASRASSYNEQFF
CDR3nt: TGCGCCAGTAGAGCAAGCTCCTACAATGAGCAGTTCTTC

d_gene: .
v_gene: TRBV30
j_gene: TRBJ1-5
abundance: .
CDR3aa: CAWSAGDSNQPQHF
CDR3nt: TGTGCCTGGAGTGCAGGAGATAGCAATCAGCCCCAGCATTTT

d_gene: TRBD2
v_gene: TRBV24-1
j_gene: TRBJ2-1
abundance: .
CDR3aa: CATSDPGTSGGFYNEQFF
CDR3nt: TGTGCCACCAGTGATCCCGGGACTAGCGGGGGGTTCTACAATGAGCAGTTCTTC

d_gene: .
v_gene: TRBV28
j_gene: TRBJ1-2
abundance: .
CDR3aa: CASSLLLSSGDYGYTF
CDR3nt: TGTGCCAGCAGTTTGTTATTGTCGAGCGGGGACTATGGCTACACCTTC

d_gene: .
v_gene: TRBV30
j_gene: TRBJ1-5
abundance: few
CDR3aa: CAWSPGPDTRPQHF
CDR3nt: TGTGCCTGGAGCCCAGGGCCCGACACACGGCCCCAGCATTTT

d_gene: .
v_gene: TRBV6-5
j_gene: TRBJ1-2
abundance: .
CDR3aa: CASRGQELGGYTF
CDR3nt: TGTGCCAGCAGGGGTCAGGAGCTCGGGGGCTACACCTTC

d_gene: .
v_gene: TRBV5-4
j_gene: TRBJ1-6
abundance: .
CDR3aa: CASSSTGGQGNSPLHF
CDR3nt: TGTGCCAGCAGCTCGACCGGGGGACAAGGAAATTCACCCCTCCACTTT

d_gene: .
v_gene: TRBV7-2
j_gene: TRBJ2-2
abundance: .
CDR3aa: CASSLIQGNTGELFF
CDR3nt: TGTGCCAGCAGCCTAATACAGGGGAACACCGGGGAGCTGTTTTTT

d_gene: .
v_gene: TRBV5-6
j_gene: TRBJ1-2
abundance: .
CDR3aa: CASSLGRFYGYTF
CDR3nt: TGTGCCAGCAGCTTGGGCCGATTCTATGGCTACACCTTC

d_gene: .
v_gene: TRBV6-6
j_gene: TRBJ1-6
abundance: .
CDR3aa: CAISGSYNSPLHF
CDR3nt: TGTGCCATCTCGGGGTCCTATAATTCACCCCTCCACTTT

d_gene: TRBD1
v_gene: TRBV6-1
j_gene: TRBJ1-1
abundance: .
CDR3aa: CASSEGGQGNTEAFF
CDR3nt: TGTGCCAGCAGTGAAGGTGGACAGGGGAACACTGAAGCTTTCTTT

d_gene: TRBD2
v_gene: TRBV7-3
j_gene: TRBJ2-5
abundance: few
CDR3aa: CASSFAGEETQYF
CDR3nt: TGTGCCAGCTCTTTTGCGGGGGAAGAGACCCAGTACTTC

d_gene: .
v_gene: TRBV7-3
j_gene: TRBJ2-2
abundance: .
CDR3aa: CASSSDTGELFF
CDR3nt: TGTGCCAGCAGCTCTGACACCGGGGAGCTGTTTTTT

d_gene: TRBD1
v_gene: TRBV19
j_gene: TRBJ2-4
abundance: .
CDR3aa: CASSTRGPAKNIQYF
CDR3nt: TGTGCCAGTAGTACCAGGGGGCCGGCCAAAAACATTCAGTACTTC

d_gene: .
v_gene: TRBV30
j_gene: TRBJ1-6
abundance: .
CDR3aa: CAWSRDSINSPLHF
CDR3nt: TGTGCCTGGAGTAGAGACAGCATTAATTCACCCCTCCACTTT

d_gene: .
v_gene: TRBV19
j_gene: TRBJ2-6
abundance: .
CDR3aa: CASTILQGAPGANVLTF
CDR3nt: TGTGCCAGTACCATTCTGCAAGGGGCTCCTGGGGCCAACGTCCTGACTTTC

d_gene: .
v_gene: TRBV6-5
j_gene: TRBJ2-5
abundance: .
CDR3aa: CASSYSIGQYQETQYF
CDR3nt: TGTGCCAGCAGTTACTCGATTGGGCAGTACCAAGAGACCCAGTACTTC

d_gene: .
v_gene: TRBV4-3
j_gene: TRBJ2-6
abundance: .
CDR3aa: CASSQDGRANVLTF
CDR3nt: TGCGCCAGCAGCCAAGATGGTAGGGCCAACGTCCTGACTTTC

d_gene: .
v_gene: TRBV15
j_gene: TRBJ2-5
abundance: few
CDR3aa: CATSRDPQQQETQYF
CDR3nt: TGTGCCACCAGCAGAGATCCCCAACAGCAAGAGACCCAGTACTTC

d_gene: TRBD2
v_gene: TRBV18
j_gene: TRBJ2-3
abundance: .
CDR3aa: CASSPNRLAGSDTQYF
CDR3nt: TGTGCCAGCTCACCCAACAGACTAGCGGGGTCAGATACGCAGTATTTT

d_gene: .
v_gene: TRBV30
j_gene: TRBJ1-1
abundance: .
CDR3aa: CAWSIRGANTEAFF
CDR3nt: TGTGCCTGGAGTATACGGGGGGCGAACACTGAAGCTTTCTTT

d_gene: TRBD1
v_gene: TRBV14
j_gene: TRBJ1-2
abundance: .
CDR3aa: CASTRGGNYGYTF
CDR3nt: TGTGCCAGCACCAGGGGGGGTAACTATGGCTACACCTTC

d_gene: TRBD1
v_gene: TRBV28
j_gene: TRBJ2-3
abundance: .
CDR3aa: CASTRQGANTQYF
CDR3nt: TGTGCCAGCACTCGACAGGGCGCTAATACGCAGTATTTT

d_gene: .
v_gene: TRBV2
j_gene: TRBJ1-6
abundance: .
CDR3aa: CASSEEGRYNSPLHF
CDR3nt: TGTGCCAGCAGTGAAGAGGGCAGGTATAATTCACCCCTCCACTTT

d_gene: TRBD2
v_gene: TRBV19
j_gene: TRBJ2-2
abundance: .
CDR3aa: CATQAGRNTGELFF
CDR3nt: TGTGCCACCCAAGCGGGGAGGAACACCGGGGAGCTGTTTTTT

d_gene: .
v_gene: TRBV6-5
j_gene: TRBJ1-4
abundance: .
CDR3aa: CASTINTEKLFF
CDR3nt: TGTGCCAGCACTATAAATACTGAAAAACTGTTTTTT

d_gene: TRBD1
v_gene: TRBV6-5
j_gene: TRBJ1-1
abundance: .
CDR3aa: CASSPRGVGTEAFF
CDR3nt: TGTGCCAGCAGTCCCAGGGGGGTTGGCACTGAAGCTTTCTTT

d_gene: .
v_gene: TRBV12-3/TRBV12-4
j_gene: TRBJ2-1
abundance: .
CDR3aa: CASRHRTYNEQFF
CDR3nt: TGTGCCAGCAGACACAGGACCTACAATGAGCAGTTCTTC

d_gene: TRBD1
v_gene: TRBV18
j_gene: TRBJ1-2
abundance: .
CDR3aa: CASSPDRVLRSIQGYTF
CDR3nt: TGTGCCAGCTCACCAGACAGGGTGTTACGGTCGATCCAAGGCTACACCTTC

d_gene: .
v_gene: TRBV5-6
j_gene: TRBJ2-2
abundance: .
CDR3aa: CASSRGGGGTGELFF
CDR3nt: TGTGCCAGCAGCAGGGGGGGCGGAGGCACCGGGGAGCTGTTTTTT

d_gene: .
v_gene: TRBV27
j_gene: TRBJ1-2
abundance: .
CDR3aa: CASSSTPYYGYTF
CDR3nt: TGTGCCAGCAGTTCGACACCTTACTATGGCTACACCTTC

d_gene: .
v_gene: TRBV4-1
j_gene: TRBJ1-1
abundance: .
CDR3aa: CASSQMSVGPNTEAFF
CDR3nt: TGCGCCAGCAGCCAAATGTCAGTTGGACCTAACACTGAAGCTTTCTTT

d_gene: .
v_gene: TRBV28
j_gene: TRBJ1-1
abundance: .
CDR3aa: CASLGEGGHTEAFF
CDR3nt: TGTGCCTCCCTAGGGGAAGGGGGACACACTGAAGCTTTCTTT